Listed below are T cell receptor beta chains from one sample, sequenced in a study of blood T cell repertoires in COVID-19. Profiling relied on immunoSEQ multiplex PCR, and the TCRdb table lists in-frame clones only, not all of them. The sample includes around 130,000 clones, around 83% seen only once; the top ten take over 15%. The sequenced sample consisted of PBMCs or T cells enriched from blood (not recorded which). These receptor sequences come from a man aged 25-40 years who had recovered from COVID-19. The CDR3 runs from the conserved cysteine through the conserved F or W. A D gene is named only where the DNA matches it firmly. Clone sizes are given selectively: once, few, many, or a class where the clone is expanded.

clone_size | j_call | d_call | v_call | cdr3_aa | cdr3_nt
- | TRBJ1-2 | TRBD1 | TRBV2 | CASILTGQGYGYTF | TGTGCCAGCATCCTTACGGGACAGGGTTATGGCTACACCTTC
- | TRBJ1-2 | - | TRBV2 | CASSDPDRSYGYTF | TGTGCCAGCAGTGATCCTGACAGGTCCTATGGCTACACCTTC
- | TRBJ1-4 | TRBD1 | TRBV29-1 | CSVEPQGAHEKLFF | TGCAGCGTCGAGCCCCAGGGGGCGCACGAAAAACTGTTTTTT
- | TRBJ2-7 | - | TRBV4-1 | CASSKSYTQGNEQYF | TGCGCCAGCAGCAAGAGCTATACGCAGGGCAACGAGCAGTACTTC
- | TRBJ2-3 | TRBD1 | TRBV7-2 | CASSLGPPTRTGNTDTQYF | TGTGCCAGCAGCTTAGGCCCCCCAACCCGGACAGGAAACACAGATACGCAGTATTTT
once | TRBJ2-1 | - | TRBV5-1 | CASSLLASDEQFF | TGCGCCAGCAGCTTACTAGCCTCCGATGAGCAGTTCTTC
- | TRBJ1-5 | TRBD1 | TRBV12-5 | CASGLVKIRTGDQPQHF | TGTGCTAGTGGTTTGGTAAAAATTAGGACAGGGGATCAGCCCCAGCATTTT
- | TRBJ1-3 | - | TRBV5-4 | CASSLDKSSGNTIYF | TGTGCCAGCAGCTTGGACAAAAGCTCTGGAAACACCATATATTTT
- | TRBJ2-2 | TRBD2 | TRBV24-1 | CATSDASGRNTGELFF | TGTGCCACCAGTGACGCCAGCGGGAGGAACACCGGGGAGCTGTTTTTT
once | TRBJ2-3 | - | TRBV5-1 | CASRLSGFTDTQYF | TGCGCCAGCAGGCTCTCAGGATTCACAGATACGCAGTATTTT
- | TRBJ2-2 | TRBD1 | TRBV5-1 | CASSTGQGASGELFF | TGCGCCAGCAGCACCGGACAGGGGGCGAGCGGGGAGCTGTTTTTT
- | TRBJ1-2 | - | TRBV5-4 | CASSSDSYYGYTF | TGTGCCAGCAGCTCGGACAGCTACTATGGCTACACCTTC
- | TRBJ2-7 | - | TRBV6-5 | CASSPDYYEQYF | TGTGCCAGCAGCCCAGATTACTACGAGCAGTACTTC
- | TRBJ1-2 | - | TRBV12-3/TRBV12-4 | CASSLDRNYGYTF | TGTGCCAGCAGTTTAGACAGGAACTATGGCTACACCTTC
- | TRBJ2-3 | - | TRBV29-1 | CSVEGWSNQLSDTQYF | TGCAGCGTTGAAGGGTGGAGTAACCAGCTGTCAGATACGCAGTATTTT
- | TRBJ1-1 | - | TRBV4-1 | CASSPSGGISEAFF | TGCGCCAGCAGCCCCTCCGGGGGGATTTCTGAAGCTTTCTTT
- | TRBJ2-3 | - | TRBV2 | CASRQGPENGNTQYF | TGTGCCAGCAGACAGGGACCTGAAAACGGGAATACGCAGTATTTT
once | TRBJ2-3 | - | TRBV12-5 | CASRGLFSTDTQYF | TGTGCTAGTCGGGGTCTTTTTAGCACAGATACGCAGTATTTT
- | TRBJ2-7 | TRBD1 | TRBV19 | CASSLDRDEQYF | TGTGCCAGTAGCCTTGACAGGGACGAGCAGTACTTC
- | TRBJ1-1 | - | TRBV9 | CASATDWNTEAFF | TGTGCCAGCGCCACGGACTGGAACACTGAAGCTTTCTTT
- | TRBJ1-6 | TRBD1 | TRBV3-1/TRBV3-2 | CASSQGQVDNSPLHF | TGTGCCAGCAGCCAGGGACAGGTCGATAATTCACCCCTCCACTTT
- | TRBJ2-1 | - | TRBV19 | CASAPSNNEQFF | TGTGCCAGCGCACCTAGTAACAATGAGCAGTTCTTC